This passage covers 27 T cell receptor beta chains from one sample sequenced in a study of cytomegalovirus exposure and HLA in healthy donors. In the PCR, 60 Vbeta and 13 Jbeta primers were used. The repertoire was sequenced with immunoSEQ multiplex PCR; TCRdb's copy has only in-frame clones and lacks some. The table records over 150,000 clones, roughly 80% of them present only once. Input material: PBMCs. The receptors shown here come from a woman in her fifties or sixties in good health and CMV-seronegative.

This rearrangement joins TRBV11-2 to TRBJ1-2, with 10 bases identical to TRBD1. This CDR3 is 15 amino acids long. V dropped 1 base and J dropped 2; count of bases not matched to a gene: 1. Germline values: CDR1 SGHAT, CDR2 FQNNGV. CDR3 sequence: CASSLGGQGNYGYTF. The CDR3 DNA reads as TGTGCCAGCAGCTTAGGGGGACAGGGGAACTATGGCTACACCTTC.

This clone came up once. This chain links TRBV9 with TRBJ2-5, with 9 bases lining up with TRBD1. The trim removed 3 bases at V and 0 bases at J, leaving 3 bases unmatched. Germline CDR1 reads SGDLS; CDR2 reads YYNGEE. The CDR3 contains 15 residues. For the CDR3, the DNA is TGTGCCAGCAGCGGGGGACAGGGAAACCAAGAGACCCAGTACTTC. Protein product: CASSGGQGNQETQYF.

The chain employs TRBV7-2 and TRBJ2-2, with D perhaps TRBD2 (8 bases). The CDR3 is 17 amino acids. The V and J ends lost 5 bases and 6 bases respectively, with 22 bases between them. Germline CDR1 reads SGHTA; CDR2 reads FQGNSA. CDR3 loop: CASSPGEGAGGPGELFF. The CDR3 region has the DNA TGTGCCAGCAGCCCGGGGGAGGGGGCGGGGGGCCCCGGGGAGCTGTTTTTT.

This chain's CDR3 is CASSRVAGAYEQYF. CDR3 DNA: TGTGCCAGCAGCCGAGTGGCAGGGGCCTACGAGCAGTACTTC. This chain links TRBV28 with TRBJ2-7, with TRBD1 as a possible D gene (6 bases). Deletions cut 6 bases from V and 2 bases from J, with 14 bases between. Germline V lookup: CDR1 MDHEN, CDR2 SYDVKM. This CDR3 spans 14 amino acids.

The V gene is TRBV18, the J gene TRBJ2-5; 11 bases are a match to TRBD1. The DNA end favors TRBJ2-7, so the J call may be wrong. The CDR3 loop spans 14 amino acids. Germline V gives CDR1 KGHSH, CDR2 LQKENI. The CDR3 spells CASSPGTGGYEQYF. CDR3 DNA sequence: TGTGCCAGCTCACCTGGGACAGGGGGCTACGAGCAGTACTTC.

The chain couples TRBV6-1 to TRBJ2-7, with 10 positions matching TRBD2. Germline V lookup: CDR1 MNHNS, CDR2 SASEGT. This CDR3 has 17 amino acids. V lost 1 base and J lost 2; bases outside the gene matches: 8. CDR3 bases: TGTGCCAGCAGTGAAGGGCTAGCGGGGGCCCTAACCTACGAGCAGTACTTC. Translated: CASSEGLAGALTYEQYF.

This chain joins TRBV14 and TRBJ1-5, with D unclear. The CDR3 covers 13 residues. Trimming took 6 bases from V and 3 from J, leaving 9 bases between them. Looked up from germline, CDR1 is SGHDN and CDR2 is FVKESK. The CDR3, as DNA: TGTGCCAGCAGTCCAGGTATCAATCAGCCCCAGCATTTT. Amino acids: CASSPGINQPQHF.

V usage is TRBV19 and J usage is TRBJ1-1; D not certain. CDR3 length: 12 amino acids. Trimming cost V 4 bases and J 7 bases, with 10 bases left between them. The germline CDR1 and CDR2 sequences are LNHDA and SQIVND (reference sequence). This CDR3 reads CASSTRSSEAFF. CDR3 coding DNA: TGTGCCAGTAGTACCCGGAGCAGTGAAGCTTTCTTT.

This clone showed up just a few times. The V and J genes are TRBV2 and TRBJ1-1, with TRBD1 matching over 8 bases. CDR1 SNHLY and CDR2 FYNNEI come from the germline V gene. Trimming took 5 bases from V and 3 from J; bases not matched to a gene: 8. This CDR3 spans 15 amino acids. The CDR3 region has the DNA TGTGCCAGCAGTATTCCCGGGACAGGTGACACTGAAGCTTTCTTT. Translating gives CASSIPGTGDTEAFF.

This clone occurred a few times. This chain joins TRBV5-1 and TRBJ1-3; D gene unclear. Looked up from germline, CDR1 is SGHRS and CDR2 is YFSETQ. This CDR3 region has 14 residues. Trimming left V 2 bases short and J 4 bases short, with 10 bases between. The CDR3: CASSFGFGGNTIYF. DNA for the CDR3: TGCGCCAGCAGCTTCGGGTTCGGGGGAAACACCATATATTTT.

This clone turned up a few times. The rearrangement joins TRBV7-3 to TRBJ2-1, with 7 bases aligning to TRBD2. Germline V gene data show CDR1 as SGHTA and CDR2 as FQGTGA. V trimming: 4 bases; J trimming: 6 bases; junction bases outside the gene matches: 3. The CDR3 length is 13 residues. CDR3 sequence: CASSSGLVNEQFF. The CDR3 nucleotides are TGTGCCAGCAGCTCCGGACTAGTCAATGAGCAGTTCTTC.

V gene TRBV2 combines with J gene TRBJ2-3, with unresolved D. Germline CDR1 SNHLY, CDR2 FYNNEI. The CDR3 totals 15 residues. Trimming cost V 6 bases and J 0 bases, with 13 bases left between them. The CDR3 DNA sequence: TGTGCCAGCAGCCGACTGCTTACTAGCACAGATACGCAGTATTTT. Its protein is CASSRLLTSTDTQYF.

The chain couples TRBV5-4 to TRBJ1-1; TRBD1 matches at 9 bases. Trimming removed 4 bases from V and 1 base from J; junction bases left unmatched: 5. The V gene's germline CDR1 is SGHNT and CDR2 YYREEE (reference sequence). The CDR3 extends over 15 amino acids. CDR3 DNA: TGTGCCAGCAGCCACAGGGACAGGGAGAACACTGAAGCTTTCTTT. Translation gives CASSHRDRENTEAFF.

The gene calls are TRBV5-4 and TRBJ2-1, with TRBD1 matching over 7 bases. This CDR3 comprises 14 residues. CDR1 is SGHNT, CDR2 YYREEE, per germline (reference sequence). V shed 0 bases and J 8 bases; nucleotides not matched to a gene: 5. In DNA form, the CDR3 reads TGTGCCAGCAGCTTGGAGGGGGCGCGAGATGAGCAGTTCTTC. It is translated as CASSLEGARDEQFF.

CDR3 bases: TGTGCCAGCAGCCAGAAGTGGGCTCCAAGGGGTGACATTCAGTACTTC. It translates to CASSQKWAPRGDIQYF. This rearrangement joins TRBV7-8 to TRBJ2-4; possibly TRBD1 for D (5 bases). The CDR3 length is 16 residues. Germline V lookup: CDR1 SGHVS, CDR2 FQNEAQ. Trimming removed 5 bases from V and 8 bases from J, with 22 bases in between.

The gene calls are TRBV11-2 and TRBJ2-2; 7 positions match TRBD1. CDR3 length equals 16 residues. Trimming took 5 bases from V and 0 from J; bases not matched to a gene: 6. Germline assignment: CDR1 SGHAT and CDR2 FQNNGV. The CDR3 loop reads CASSLGDRSNTGELFF. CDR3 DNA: TGTGCCAGCAGCCTGGGGGACAGATCGAACACCGGGGAGCTGTTTTTT. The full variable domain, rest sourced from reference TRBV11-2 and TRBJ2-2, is EAGVAQSPRYKIIEKRQSVAFWCNPISGHATLYWYQQILGQGPKLLIQFQNNGVVDDSQLPKDRFSAERLKGVDSTLKIQPAKLEDSAVYLCASSLGDRSNTGELFFGEGSRLTVL.

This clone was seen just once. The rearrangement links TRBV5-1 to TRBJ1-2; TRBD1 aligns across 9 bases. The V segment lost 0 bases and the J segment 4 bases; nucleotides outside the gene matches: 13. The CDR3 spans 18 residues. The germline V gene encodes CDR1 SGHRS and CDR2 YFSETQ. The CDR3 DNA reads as TGCGCCAGCAGCTTGGCCATCGACAGGGGGATCGGTCTCTATGGCTACACCTTC. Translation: CASSLAIDRGIGLYGYTF.

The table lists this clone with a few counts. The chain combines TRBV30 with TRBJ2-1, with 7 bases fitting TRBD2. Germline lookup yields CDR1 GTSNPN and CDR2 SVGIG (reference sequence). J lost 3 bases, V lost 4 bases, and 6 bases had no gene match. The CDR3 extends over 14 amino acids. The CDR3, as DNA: TGTGCCTGGACGACTAGCAATGGCTACAATGAGCAGTTCTTC. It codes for CAWTTSNGYNEQFF.

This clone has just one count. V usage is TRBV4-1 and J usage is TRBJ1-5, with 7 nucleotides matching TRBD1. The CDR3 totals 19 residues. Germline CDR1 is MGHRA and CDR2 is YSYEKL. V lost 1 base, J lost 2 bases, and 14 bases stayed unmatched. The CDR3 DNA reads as TGCGCCAGCAGCCAAGCGGACACAGGGGCAGGTTGGGGCAATCAGCCCCAGCATTTT. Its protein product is CASSQADTGAGWGNQPQHF.

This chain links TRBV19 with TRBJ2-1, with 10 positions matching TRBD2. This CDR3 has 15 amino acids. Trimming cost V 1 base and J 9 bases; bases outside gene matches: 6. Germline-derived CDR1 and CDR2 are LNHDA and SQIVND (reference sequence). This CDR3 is CASSIVTAGGREQFF. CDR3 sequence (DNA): TGTGCCAGTAGTATAGTGACAGCGGGGGGGCGTGAGCAGTTCTTC.

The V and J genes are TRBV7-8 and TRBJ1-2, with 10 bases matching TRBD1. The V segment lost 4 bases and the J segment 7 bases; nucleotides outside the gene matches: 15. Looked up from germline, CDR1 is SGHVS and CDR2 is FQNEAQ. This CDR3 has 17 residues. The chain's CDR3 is CASSSKTGGLMISGYTF. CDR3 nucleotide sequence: TGTGCCAGCAGCTCTAAGACAGGGGGCCTTATGATTAGTGGCTACACCTTC.

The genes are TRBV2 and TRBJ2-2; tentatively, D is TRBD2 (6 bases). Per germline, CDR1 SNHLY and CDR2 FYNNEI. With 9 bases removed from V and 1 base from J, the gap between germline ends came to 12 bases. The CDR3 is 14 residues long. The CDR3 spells CASGGTVNTGELFF. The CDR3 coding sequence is TGTGCCAGTGGGGGGACGGTGAACACCGGGGAGCTGTTTTTT.

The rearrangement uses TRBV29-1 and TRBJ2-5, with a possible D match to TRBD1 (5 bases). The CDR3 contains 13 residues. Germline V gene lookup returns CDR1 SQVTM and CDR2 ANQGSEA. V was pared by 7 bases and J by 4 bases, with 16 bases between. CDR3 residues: CSESTVFGETQYF. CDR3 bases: TGCAGCGAATCGACAGTGTTCGGAGAGACCCAGTACTTC.

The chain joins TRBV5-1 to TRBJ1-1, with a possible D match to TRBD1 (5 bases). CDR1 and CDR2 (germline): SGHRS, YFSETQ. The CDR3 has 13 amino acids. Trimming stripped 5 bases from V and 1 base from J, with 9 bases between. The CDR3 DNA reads TGCGCCAGCAGGCCCGGGGGGAACACTGAAGCTTTCTTT. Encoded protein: CASRPGGNTEAFF. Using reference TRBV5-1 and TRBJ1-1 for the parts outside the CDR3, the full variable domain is KAGVTQTPRYLIKTRGQQVTLSCSPISGHRSVSWYQQTPGQGLQFLFEYFSETQRNKGNFPGRFSGRQFSNSRSEMNVSTLELGDSALYLCASRPGGNTEAFFGQGTRLTVV.

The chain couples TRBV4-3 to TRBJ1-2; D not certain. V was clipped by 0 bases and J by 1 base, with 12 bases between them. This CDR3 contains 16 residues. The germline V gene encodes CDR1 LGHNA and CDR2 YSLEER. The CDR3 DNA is TGCGCCAGCAGCCAAGATATTAATAGCTTTAACTATGGCTACACCTTC. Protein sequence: CASSQDINSFNYGYTF.

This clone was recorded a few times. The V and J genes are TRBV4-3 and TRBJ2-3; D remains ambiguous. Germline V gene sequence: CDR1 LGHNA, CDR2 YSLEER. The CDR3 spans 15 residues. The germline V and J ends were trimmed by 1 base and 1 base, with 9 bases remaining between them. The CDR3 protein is CASSQVISRTDTQYF. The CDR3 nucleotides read TGCGCCAGCAGCCAAGTCATAAGCCGCACAGATACGCAGTATTTT.

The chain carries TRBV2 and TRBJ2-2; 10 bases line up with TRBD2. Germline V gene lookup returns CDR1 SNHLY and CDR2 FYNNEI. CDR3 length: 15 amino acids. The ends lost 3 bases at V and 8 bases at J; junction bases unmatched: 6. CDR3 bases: TGTGCCAGCAGTGAGGCGCTAGCGGGGGCTGGGGAGCTGTTTTTT. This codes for CASSEALAGAGELFF.